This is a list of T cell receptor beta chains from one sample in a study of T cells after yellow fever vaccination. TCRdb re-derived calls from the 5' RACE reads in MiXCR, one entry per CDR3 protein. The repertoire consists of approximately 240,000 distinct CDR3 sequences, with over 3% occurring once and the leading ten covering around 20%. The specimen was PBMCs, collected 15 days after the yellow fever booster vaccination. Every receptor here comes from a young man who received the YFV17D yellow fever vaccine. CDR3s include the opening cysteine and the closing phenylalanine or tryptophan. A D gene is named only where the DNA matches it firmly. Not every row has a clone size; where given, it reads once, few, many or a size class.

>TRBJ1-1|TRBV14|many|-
TGTGCCAGCAGCCAAGATCCGGCGTCCACTGAAGCTTTCTTT
CASSQDPASTEAFF
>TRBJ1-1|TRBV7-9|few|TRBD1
TGTGCCAGCAGCTATGCGTGGGACAGGGGGAACACTGAAGCTTTCTTT
CASSYAWDRGNTEAFF
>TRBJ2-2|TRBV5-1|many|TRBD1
TGCGCCAGCAGGACCGGGACAGGGAAGACCGGGGAGCTGTTTTTT
CASRTGTGKTGELFF
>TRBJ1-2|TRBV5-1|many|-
TGCGCCAGCAGCGAACGATTAAGGACAGACGGCTACACCTTC
CASSERLRTDGYTF
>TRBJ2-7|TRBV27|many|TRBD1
TGTGCCAGCAGTTGGGCAGGGGGTAACCCCTACGAGCAGTACTTC
CASSWAGGNPYEQYF
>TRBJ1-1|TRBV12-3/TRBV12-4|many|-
TGTGCCAGCAGCCCTGGGACCTTGAAAACTGAAGCTTTCTTT
CASSPGTLKTEAFF
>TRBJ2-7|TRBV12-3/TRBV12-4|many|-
TGTGCCAGCAGTTTAGCGGCAGGGGCATACGAGCAGTACTTC
CASSLAAGAYEQYF
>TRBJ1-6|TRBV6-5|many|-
TGTGCCAGCAGTTACTCCGGGGGGAGCTCCTATAATTCACCCCTCCACTTT
CASSYSGGSSYNSPLHF
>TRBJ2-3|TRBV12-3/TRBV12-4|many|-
TGTGCCAGCAGCACTACAGGGCGGTCAGATACGCAGTATTTT
CASSTTGRSDTQYF
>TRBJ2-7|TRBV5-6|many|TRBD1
TGTGCCAGTGCATCCCGGACAGGGAGTTTCTACGAGCAGTACTTC
CASASRTGSFYEQYF
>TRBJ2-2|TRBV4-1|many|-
TGCGCCAGCAGCCAAAGTCGTTCCAACACCGGGGAGCTGTTTTTT
CASSQSRSNTGELFF
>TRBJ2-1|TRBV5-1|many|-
TGCGCCAGCAGCTTGGGCACGAATGAGCAGTTCTTC
CASSLGTNEQFF
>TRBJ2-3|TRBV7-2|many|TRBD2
TGTGCCAGCAGCCCTGCGGGGGGGGTGGATACGCAGTATTTT
CASSPAGGVDTQYF
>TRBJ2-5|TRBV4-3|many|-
TGCGCCAGCAGCCAAGATTTACGGGGGCGAGGGACCCAGTACTTC
CASSQDLRGRGTQYF
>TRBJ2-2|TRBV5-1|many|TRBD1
TGCGCCAGTGCGGACAGGGCGAACACCGGGGAGCTGTTTTTT
CASADRANTGELFF
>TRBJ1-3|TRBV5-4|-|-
TGTGCCAGCAGCTTGGACTTGGGGGAAACCTCTGGAAACACCATATATTTT
CASSLDLGETSGNTIYF
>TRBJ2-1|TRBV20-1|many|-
TGCAGTGCTTTATATGGGGGTGACTACAATGAGCAGTTCTTC
CSALYGGDYNEQFF
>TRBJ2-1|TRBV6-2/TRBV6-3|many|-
TGTGCCAGCAGTTACGACGTAAATGAGCAGTTCTTC
CASSYDVNEQFF
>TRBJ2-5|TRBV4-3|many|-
TGCGCCAGCAGCCAAGTACAGGATGGGACCCAGTACTTC
CASSQVQDGTQYF
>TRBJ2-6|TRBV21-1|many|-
TGTGCCAGCAGCAAAGACAGCTCTGGGGCCAACGTCCTGACTTTC
CASSKDSSGANVLTF
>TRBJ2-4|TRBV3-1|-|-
TGTGCCAGCAGCCTTAGACATGAGGGCATTCAGTACTTC
CASSLRHEGIQYF
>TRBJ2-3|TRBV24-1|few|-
TGTGCCACCAGTGACTGGGACTTCACAGATACGCAGTATTTT
CATSDWDFTDTQYF
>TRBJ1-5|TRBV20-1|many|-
TGCAGTGCTCGACAGGACTCGAATAGCAATCAGCCCCAGCATTTT
CSARQDSNSNQPQHF
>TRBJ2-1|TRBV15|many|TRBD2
TGTGCCACCAGCAGAGGCGGGGGTCCCTCCTACAATGAGCAGTTCTTC
CATSRGGGPSYNEQFF
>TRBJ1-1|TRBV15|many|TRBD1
TGTGCCACCAGAGGACAGGACACTGAAGCTTTCTTT
CATRGQDTEAFF
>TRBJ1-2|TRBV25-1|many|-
TGTGCCAGCAGTGCGGGCGGCTACACCTTC
CASSAGGYTF
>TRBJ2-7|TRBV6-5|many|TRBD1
TGTGCCAGCAGCCCCGACTTGGGACAGGGGTTGGAGCAGTACTTC
CASSPDLGQGLEQYF
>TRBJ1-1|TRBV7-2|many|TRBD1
TGTGCCAGCAGCATGGGACAGGGGATTGAAGCTTTCTTT
CASSMGQGIEAFF
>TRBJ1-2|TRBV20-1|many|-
TGCAGTGCGAAGCAGTCCGGGGCCTTCTATGGCTACACCTTC
CSAKQSGAFYGYTF
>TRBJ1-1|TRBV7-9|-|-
TGTGCCAGCAGCTTATTTAACGAGAACACTGAAGCTTTCTTT
CASSLFNENTEAFF
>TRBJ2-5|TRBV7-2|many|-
TGTGCCAGCAGCTTAGGGTCCCTGTTCCAAGAGACCCAGTACTTC
CASSLGSLFQETQYF
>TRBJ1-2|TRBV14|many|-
TGTGCCAGCAGCCCGAATACGGGTTATGGCTACACCTTC
CASSPNTGYGYTF
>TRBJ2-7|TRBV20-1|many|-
TGCAGTGCTAGTTTAACGCCGTTCGAGCAGTACTTC
CSASLTPFEQYF
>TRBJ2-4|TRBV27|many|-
TGTGCCAGCAGTCCCCCGGGGTTAGCCAAAAACATTCAGTACTTC
CASSPPGLAKNIQYF
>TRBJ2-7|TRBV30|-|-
TGTGCCTGGAGTAAGGGCAACTACGAGCAGTACTTC
CAWSKGNYEQYF
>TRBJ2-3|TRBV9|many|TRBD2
TGTGCCAGCAGCCCTCAGACTAGCGGTGGAGATACGCAGTATTTT
CASSPQTSGGDTQYF
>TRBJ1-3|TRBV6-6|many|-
TGTGCCAGCAGTTACTCAATCCGGGAAAGTGGAAACACCATATATTTT
CASSYSIRESGNTIYF
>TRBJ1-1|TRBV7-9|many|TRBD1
TGTGCCAGCAGCGCCACCCCCGGACAGGCCGACACTGAAGCTTTCTTT
CASSATPGQADTEAFF